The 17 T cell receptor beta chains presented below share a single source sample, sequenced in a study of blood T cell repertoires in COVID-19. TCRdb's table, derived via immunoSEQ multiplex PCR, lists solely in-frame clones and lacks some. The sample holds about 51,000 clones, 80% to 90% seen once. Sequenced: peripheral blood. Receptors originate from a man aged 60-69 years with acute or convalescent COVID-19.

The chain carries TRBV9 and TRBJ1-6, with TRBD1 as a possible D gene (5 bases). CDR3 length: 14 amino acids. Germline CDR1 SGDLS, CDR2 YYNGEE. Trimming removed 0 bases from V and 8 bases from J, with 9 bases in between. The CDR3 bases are TGTGCCAGCAGCGTAGACGGACAAGATTCACCCCTCCACTTT. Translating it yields CASSVDGQDSPLHF.

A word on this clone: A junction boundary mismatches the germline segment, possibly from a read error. The CDR3 bases are TGTGCCAGCAGCTCCCCAACTAAAAGCCGGGACAGACTTCACTTC. It yields the protein CASSSPTKSRDRLHF. The rearrangement uses TRBV7-2 and TRBJ2-7; 7 nucleotides align to TRBD1. Germline CDR1 and CDR2: SGHTA and FQGNSA. This CDR3 spans 15 amino acids.

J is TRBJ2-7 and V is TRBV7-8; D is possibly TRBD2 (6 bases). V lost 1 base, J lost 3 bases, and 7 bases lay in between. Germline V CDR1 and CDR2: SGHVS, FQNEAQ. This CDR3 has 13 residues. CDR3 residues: CASSLGSGYEQYF. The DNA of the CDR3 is TGTGCCAGCAGCTTAGGTAGCGGCTACGAGCAGTACTTC.

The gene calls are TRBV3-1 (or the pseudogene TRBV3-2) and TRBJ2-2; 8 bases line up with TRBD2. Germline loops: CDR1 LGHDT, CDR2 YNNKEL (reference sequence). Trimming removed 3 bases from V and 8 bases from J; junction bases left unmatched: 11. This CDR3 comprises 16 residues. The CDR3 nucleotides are TGTGCCAGCAGCCACGGAGCGGGAGTTTGGTCGGGGGAGCTGTTTTTT. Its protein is CASSHGAGVWSGELFF.

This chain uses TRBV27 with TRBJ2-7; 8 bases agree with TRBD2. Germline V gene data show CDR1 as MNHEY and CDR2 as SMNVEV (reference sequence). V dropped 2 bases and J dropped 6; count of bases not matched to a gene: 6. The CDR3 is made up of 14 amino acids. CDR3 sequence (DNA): TGTGCCAGCAGTTTAGGGACTAGAAGGCGCGAGCAGTACTTC. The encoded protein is CASSLGTRRREQYF.

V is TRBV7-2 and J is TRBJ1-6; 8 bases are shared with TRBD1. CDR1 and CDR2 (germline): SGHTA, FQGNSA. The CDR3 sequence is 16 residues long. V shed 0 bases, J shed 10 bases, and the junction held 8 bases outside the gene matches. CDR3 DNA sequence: TGTGCCAGCAGCTTAGCGCCACCAGGGGGCGGGTCACCCCTCCACTTT. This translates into CASSLAPPGGGSPLHF.

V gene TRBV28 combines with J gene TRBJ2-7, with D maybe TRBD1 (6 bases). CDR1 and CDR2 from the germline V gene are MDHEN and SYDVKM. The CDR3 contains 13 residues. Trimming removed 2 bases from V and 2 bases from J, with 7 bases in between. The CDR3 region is CASSLNRAYEQYF. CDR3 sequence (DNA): TGTGCCAGCAGTTTAAACAGGGCCTACGAGCAGTACTTC.

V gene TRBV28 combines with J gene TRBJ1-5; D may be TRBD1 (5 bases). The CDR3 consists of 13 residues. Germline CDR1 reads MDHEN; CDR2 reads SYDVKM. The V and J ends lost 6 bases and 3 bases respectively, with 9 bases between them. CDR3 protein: CASRWTNNQPQHF. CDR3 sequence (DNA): TGTGCCAGCAGGTGGACAAACAATCAGCCCCAGCATTTT.

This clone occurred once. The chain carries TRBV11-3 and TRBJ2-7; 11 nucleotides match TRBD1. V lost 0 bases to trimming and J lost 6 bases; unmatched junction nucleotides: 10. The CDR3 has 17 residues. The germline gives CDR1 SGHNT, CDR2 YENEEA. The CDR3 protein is CASSLDRVGTGGPEQYF. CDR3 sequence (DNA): TGTGCCAGCAGCTTAGATCGGGTAGGGACAGGGGGTCCCGAGCAGTACTTC.

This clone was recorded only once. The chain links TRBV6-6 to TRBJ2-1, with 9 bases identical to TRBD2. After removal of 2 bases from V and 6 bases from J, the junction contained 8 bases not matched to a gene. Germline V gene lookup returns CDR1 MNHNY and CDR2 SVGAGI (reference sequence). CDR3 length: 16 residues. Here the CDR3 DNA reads TGTGCCAGCAGTTACCCGGCGCTAGCGGGGTTCAATGAGCAGTTCTTC. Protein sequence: CASSYPALAGFNEQFF.

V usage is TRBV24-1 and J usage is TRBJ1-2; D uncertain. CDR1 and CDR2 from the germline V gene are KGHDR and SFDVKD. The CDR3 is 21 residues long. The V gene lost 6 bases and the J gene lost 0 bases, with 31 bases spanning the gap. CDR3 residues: CATSLAEGASTTTIANYGYTF. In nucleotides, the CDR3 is TGTGCCACCAGTCTAGCGGAGGGTGCGTCGACAACTACTATAGCTAACTATGGCTACACCTTC.

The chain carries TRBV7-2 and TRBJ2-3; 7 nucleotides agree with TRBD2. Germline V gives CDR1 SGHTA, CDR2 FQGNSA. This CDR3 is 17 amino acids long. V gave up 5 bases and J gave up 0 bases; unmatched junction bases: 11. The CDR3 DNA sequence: TGTGCCAGCAGCCTATGGCGGGGGTCCTCTAGCACAGATACGCAGTATTTT. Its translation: CASSLWRGSSSTDTQYF.

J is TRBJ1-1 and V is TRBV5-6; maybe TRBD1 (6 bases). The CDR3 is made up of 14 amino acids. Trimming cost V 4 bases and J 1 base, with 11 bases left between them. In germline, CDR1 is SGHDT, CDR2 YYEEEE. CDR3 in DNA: TGTGCCAGCAGCCCGGGACATCAGAACACTGAAGCTTTCTTT. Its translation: CASSPGHQNTEAFF.

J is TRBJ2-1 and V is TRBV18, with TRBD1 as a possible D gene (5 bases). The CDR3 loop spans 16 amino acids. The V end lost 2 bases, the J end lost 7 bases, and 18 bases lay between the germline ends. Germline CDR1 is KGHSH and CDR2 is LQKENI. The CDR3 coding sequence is TGTGCCAGCTCACCAGATTCCCCAGGGCCCCGTAATGAGCAGTTCTTC. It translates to CASSPDSPGPRNEQFF. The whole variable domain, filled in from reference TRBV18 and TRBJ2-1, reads NAGVMQNPRHLVRRRGQEARLRCSPMKGHSHVYWYRQLPEEGLKFMVYLQKENIIDESGMPKERFSAEFPKEGPSILRIQQVVRGDSAAYFCASSPDSPGPRNEQFFGPGTRLTVL.

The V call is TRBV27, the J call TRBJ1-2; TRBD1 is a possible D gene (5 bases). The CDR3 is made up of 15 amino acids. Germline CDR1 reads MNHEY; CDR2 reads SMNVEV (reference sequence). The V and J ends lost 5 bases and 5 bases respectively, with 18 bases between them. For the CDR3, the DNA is TGTGCCAGCAGTCCCTTGGGGGGAAAAGGATATGGCTACACCTTC. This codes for CASSPLGGKGYGYTF.

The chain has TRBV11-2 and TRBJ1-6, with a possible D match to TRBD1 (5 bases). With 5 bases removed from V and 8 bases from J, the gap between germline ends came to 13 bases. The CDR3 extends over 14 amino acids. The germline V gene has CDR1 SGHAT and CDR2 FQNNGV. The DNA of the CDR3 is TGTGCCAGCAGCGTGACAGTTGGGGATTCACCCCTCCACTTT. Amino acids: CASSVTVGDSPLHF.

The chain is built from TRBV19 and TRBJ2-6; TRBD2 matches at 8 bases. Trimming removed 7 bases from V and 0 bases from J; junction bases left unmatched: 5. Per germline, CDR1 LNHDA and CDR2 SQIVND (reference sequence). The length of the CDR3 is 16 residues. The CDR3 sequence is CASIGGGPSGANVLTF. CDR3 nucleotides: TGTGCCAGTATTGGCGGGGGGCCCTCTGGGGCCAACGTCCTGACTTTC.